These T cell receptor beta chains were read from a single sample in a study of cytomegalovirus exposure and HLA in healthy donors. TCRdb's copy holds only in-frame clones and misses some; the assay was immunoSEQ multiplex PCR. The data hold approximately 210,000 clones, with over 60% observed a single time. Sequencing was done on a sample of PBMCs. The receptors derive from a woman in her thirties or forties in good health and CMV-seronegative. Both conserved end residues are part of each CDR3. D genes are given only for firm matches. Clone size appears in some rows only: once, few, many, or a class for an expanded clone.

-,TRBV5-1,TRBJ1-3,-,TGCGCCAGCAGCTTGGGAAGGACCGGGGCTGGAAACACCATATATTTT,CASSLGRTGAGNTIYF
-,TRBV19,TRBJ1-1,-,TGTGCCGGGGGGGGCACTGAAGCTTTCTTT,CAGGGTEAFF
-,TRBV28,TRBJ1-2,-,TGTGCCAGCAGTTTTGATCCGCGGCTTGGCTACACCTTC,CASSFDPRLGYTF
-,TRBV6-1,TRBJ1-3,-,TGTGCCGGAGGGGTCTCTGGAAACACCATATATTTT,CAGGVSGNTIYF
-,TRBV29-1,TRBJ2-1,TRBD2,TGCAGCGTTGCCCTCCCTTCTAGCGGGTTTCGGAATGAGCAGTTCTTC,CSVALPSSGFRNEQFF
once,TRBV27,TRBJ2-7,-,TGTGCCAGCAGTGAAACAGGGACGGTATCCTACGAGCAGTACTTC,CASSETGTVSYEQYF
-,TRBV19,TRBJ2-1,TRBD2,TGTGCCAGTAGTATCGGGCGGGAGGCCGCTTTTGAGCAGTTCTTC,CASSIGREAAFEQFF
-,TRBV7-9,TRBJ1-1,-,TGTGCCAGCAGCGCGGACAGTGTTTTCACTGAAGCTTTCTTT,CASSADSVFTEAFF
few,TRBV7-7,TRBJ2-1,TRBD2,TGTGCCAGCAGCCAGGGACTAGCGGGAGGCTACAATGAGCAGTTCTTC,CASSQGLAGGYNEQFF
-,TRBV5-4,TRBJ2-5,-,TGTGCCAGCAGCCCCCCCGGTACCCAAGAGACCCAGTACTTC,CASSPPGTQETQYF